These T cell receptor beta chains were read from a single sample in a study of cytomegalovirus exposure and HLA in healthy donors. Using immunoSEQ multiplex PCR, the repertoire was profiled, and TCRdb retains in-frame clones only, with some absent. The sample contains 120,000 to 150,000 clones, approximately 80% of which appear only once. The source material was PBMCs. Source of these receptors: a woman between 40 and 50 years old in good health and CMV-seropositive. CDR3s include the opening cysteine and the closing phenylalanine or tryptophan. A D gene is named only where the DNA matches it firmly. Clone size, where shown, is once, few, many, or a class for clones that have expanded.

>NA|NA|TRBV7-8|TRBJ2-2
TGTGCCAGCAGCGAGGTATCGGTGAACACCGGGGAGCTGTTTTTT
CASSEVSVNTGELFF
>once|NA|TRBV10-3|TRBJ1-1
TGTGCCATCAGTGACCCGGACACGAACACTGAAGCTTTCTTT
CAISDPDTNTEAFF
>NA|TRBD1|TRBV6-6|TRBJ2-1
TGTGCCAGCAGTCGCGGACAGGGGGGTAGGAATGAGCAGTTCTTC
CASSRGQGGRNEQFF
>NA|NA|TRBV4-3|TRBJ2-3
TGCGCCAGCAGCCAAGCTGGGTTCACAGATACACAGTATTTT
CASSQAGFTDTQYF
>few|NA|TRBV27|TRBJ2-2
TGTGCCAGCAGTCCGGAGGGACTTCTGAACACCGGGGAGCTGTTTTTT
CASSPEGLLNTGELFF
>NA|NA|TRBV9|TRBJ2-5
TGTGCCAGCAGCGTAGCGGGGAACCAAGAGACCCAGTACTTC
CASSVAGNQETQYF
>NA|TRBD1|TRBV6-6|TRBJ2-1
TGTGCCAGCACCATATACAGGGGCTATAACAATGAGCAGTTCTTC
CASTIYRGYNNEQFF
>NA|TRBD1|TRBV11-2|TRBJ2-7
TGTGCCAGCAGCCCAACCCTCGACAGGGTCGTTTACGAGCAGTACTTC
CASSPTLDRVVYEQYF
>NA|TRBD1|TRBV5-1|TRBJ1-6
TGCGCCAGCAGCTTGACCGGGACAGGGTCATCACCCCTCCACTTT
CASSLTGTGSSPLHF
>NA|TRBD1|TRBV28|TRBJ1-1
TGTGCCAGCAGTTTAGGACAGGGGCGGGAAGCTTTCTTT
CASSLGQGREAFF
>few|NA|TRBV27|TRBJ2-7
TGTGCCAGCAGAGAACACAGGAATTCCTACGAGCAGTACTTC
CASREHRNSYEQYF
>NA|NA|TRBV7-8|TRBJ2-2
TGTGCCAGCAGCTTAGTTAGCGGGGAGCTGTTTTTT
CASSLVSGELFF
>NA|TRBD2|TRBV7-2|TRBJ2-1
TGTGCCAGCAGCTTAGGACTTACGAGGACTAGCGGGAGCACTGAGCAGTTCTTC
CASSLGLTRTSGSTEQFF
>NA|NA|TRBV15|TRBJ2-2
TGTGCCACCAGCAGAGATGGGGAGGTACGAATCGGGGAGCTGTTTTTT
CATSRDGEVRIGELFF
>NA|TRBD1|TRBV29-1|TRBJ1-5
TGCAGCGCCCGGACAGGTGGGGATCAGCCCCAGCATTTT
CSARTGGDQPQHF
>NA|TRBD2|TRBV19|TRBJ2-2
TGTGCCAGTAACCCCCGGGAGGGAAACACCGGGGAGCTGTTTTTT
CASNPREGNTGELFF
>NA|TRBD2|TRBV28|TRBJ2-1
TGTGCCAGCAATCCCGGACTAGCGCTGACCAATGAGCAGTTCTTC
CASNPGLALTNEQFF
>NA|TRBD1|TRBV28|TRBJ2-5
TGTGCCAGTAGACAGGGGGGAATGGAGACCCAGTACTTC
CASRQGGMETQYF
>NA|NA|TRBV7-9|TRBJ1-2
TGTGCCAGCAGACCTACAGGCCCCTATGGCTACACCTTC
CASRPTGPYGYTF
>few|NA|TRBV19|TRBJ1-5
TGTGCCAGTAGTTCCTCAGACAGAAATCAGCCCCAGCATTTT
CASSSSDRNQPQHF
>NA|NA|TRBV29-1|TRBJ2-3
TGCAGCGTTGGACACACAGATACGCAGTATTTT
CSVGHTDTQYF
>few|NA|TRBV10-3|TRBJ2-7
TGTGCCATCAGTGAGATTACAAACGAGCAGTACTTC
CAISEITNEQYF
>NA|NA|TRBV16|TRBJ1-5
TGTGCCAGCAGCCAAATGCGGGGGCACAATCAGCCCCAGCATTTT
CASSQMRGHNQPQHF
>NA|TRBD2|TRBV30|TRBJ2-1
TGTGCCTGGACCGGGACTAGCAACTCCTACAATGAGCAGTTCTTC
CAWTGTSNSYNEQFF
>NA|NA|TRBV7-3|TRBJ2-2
TGTGCCAGCAGCTCCGCGAACACCGGGGAGCTGTTTTTT
CASSSANTGELFF
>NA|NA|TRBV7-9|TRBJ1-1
TGTTCCAGCAGCTCCAGGGGAGGGGGTGCAGTTGGAGCTTTCTTT
CSSSSRGGGAVGAFF
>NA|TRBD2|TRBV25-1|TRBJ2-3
TGTGCCAGCAGTGACCCTAGCGGGGTCACAGATACGCAGTATTTT
CASSDPSGVTDTQYF
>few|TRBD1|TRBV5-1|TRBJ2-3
TGCGCCAGCAGCTTATCTTCAGGACAGGGGGAAGTACAGTATTTT
CASSLSSGQGEVQYF
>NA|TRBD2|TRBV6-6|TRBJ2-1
TGTGCCAGCAGTTTTTCGAGCGGGGACGGAATCTTC
CASSFSSGDGIF
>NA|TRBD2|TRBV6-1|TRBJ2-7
TGTGCCAGCAGTGTGCCGGGAGGGCCGAGCTCCTACGAGCAGTACTTC
CASSVPGGPSSYEQYF
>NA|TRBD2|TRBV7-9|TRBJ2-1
TGTGCCAGCAGCTTAGCGGGTAGCGGGGGTGATGAGCAGTTCTTC
CASSLAGSGGDEQFF
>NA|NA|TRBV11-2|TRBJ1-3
TGTGCCAGCAGCTCCCTTTCGGGAAACACCGTATATTTT
CASSSLSGNTVYF
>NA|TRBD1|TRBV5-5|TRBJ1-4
TGTGCCAGCAGCGCCAAACAGGGGACGAGGGGGGCGAATGAAAAACTGTTTTTT
CASSAKQGTRGANEKLFF
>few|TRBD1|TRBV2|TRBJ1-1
TGTGCCAGCAGGGGCAGGGGGCTTTACACTGAAGCTTTCTTT
CASRGRGLYTEAFF
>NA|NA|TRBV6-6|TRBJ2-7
TGTGCCAGCAGGGTCGGGAACTACGAGCAGTACTTC
CASRVGNYEQYF
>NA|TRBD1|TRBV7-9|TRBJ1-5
TGTGCCAGCAGCTTAGGCGGGACAGGGGTTAGCAATCAGCCCCAGCATTTT
CASSLGGTGVSNQPQHF
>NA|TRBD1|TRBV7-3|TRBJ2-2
TGTGCCAGCAGATACAGGGGCCACGCCGGGGAGCTGTTTTTT
CASRYRGHAGELFF
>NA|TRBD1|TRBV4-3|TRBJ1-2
TGCGCCAGCAGCCAAGTGCCCTACCGGGACAGGGGGAACTATGGCTACACCTTC
CASSQVPYRDRGNYGYTF
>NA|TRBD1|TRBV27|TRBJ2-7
TGTGCCAGCAGTTTAAGGGACCAGGGGGCTCGCGAGCAGTACTTC
CASSLRDQGAREQYF
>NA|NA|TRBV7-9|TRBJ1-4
TGTGCCAGCCGGACGGGGTCAGCTAATGAAAAACTGTTTTTT
CASRTGSANEKLFF
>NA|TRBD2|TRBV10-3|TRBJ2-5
TGTGCCATCAGTCAAACTTCGGGGGGGCCAGAGACTCAGTACTTC
CAISQTSGGPETQYF
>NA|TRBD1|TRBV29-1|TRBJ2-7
TGCAGCGTAGACAGGGGAAGAGGCGAGCAGTACTTC
CSVDRGRGEQYF
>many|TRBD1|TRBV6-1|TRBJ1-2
TGTGCCAGCAGACTAGGACAGGAACGCTACACCTTC
CASRLGQERYTF
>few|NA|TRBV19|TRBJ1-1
TGTGCCAGTAGTAGCGCAGGGGCCGCCTCTGAAGCTTTCTTT
CASSSAGAASEAFF
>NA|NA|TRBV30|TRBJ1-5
TGTGCCTGCGGACTTGGGGAGCTCGGGGGCAATCAGCCCCAGCATTTT
CACGLGELGGNQPQHF
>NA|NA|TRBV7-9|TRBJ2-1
TGTGCCAGCAGCTTAGGCCTGGCGGGTGTTAACAATGAGCAGTTCTTC
CASSLGLAGVNNEQFF
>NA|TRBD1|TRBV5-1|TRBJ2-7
TGCGCCAGCAGCCGACAGGGGGCCGACTACGAGCAGTACTTC
CASSRQGADYEQYF
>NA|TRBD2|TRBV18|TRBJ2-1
TGTGCCAGCTCACCACCCGGGACTAGCGGGGGGGGTTACAATGAGCAGTTCTTC
CASSPPGTSGGGYNEQFF
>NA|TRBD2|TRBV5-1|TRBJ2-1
TGCGCCAGCAGCTTTAGCGGGAGCAACAATGAGCAGTTCTTC
CASSFSGSNNEQFF
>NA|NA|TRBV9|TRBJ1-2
TGTGCCAGCAGCCCACCGGGGAACTATGGCTACACCTTC
CASSPPGNYGYTF
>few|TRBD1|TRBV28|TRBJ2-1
TGTGCCAGCAGCCAGGGACAGACCTACAATGAGCAGTTCTTC
CASSQGQTYNEQFF
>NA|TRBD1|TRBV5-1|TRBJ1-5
TGCGCCAGCAGCCTAGGACAGGGTAGACAGCCCCAGCATTTT
CASSLGQGRQPQHF
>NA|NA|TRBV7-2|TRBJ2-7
TGTGCCAGCAGCTCACAGGGCTACGAGCAGTACTTC
CASSSQGYEQYF
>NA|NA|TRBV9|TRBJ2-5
TGTGCCAGCAGCTCCTCCCCGGCGGTCTGGGAGACCCAGTACTTC
CASSSSPAVWETQYF
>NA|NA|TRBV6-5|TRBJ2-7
TGTGCCAGCAGTTATACAGGGTCCTACGAGCAGTACTTC
CASSYTGSYEQYF
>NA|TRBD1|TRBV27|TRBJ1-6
TGTGCCAGCAGTTTCTTACCCCCGGGACAGGGGATTTCACCCCTCCACTTT
CASSFLPPGQGISPLHF